This T cell receptor beta chain is from a study of T cell responses to AZD1222 COVID-19 vaccine. Findings and caveats of the study: The donor cohort was predominantly white British with a female majority, and clonal diversity may have been underestimated.

Notes on this clone: Antigen specificity is unknown.

The method was immunoSEQ multiplex PCR; TCRdb's version includes in-frame clones alone and lacks a portion of them. The sample has 190,000 or so clones; more than 85% are singletons. Germline-derived CDR1 and CDR2 are KGHDR and SFDVKD. The CDR3 runs to 13 residues. V dropped 4 bases and J dropped 8 bases, with 13 bases sitting between them. The sequenced sample was peripheral blood, obtained 28 days after the second AZD1222 dose. The genes are TRBV24-1 and TRBJ1-1; possibly TRBD1 for D (6 bases). The sequence came from an adult who received the AZD1222 COVID-19 vaccine. The CDR3 sequence is CATSEPDREEAFF. The DNA for the CDR3 is TGTGCCACCAGTGAACCGGACAGAGAGGAAGCTTTCTTT.